Listed below are T cell receptor beta chains from one sample, sequenced in a study of PD-1 blockade in classical Hodgkin lymphoma. This table comes from immunoSEQ multiplex PCR, and its TCRdb copy is limited to in-frame clones, with some not included. The repertoire holds tens of thousands of clones, with approximately 94% as singletons. The sample in question was peripheral blood mononuclear cells (PBMCs), obtained at baseline. The receptors here all came from a human donor with classical Hodgkin lymphoma. CDR3s include the opening cysteine and the closing phenylalanine or tryptophan. The D gene is left open where the match is weak. Rows give clone size only sometimes, using once, few, many, or a class for an expanded clone.

cdr3_aa cdr3_nt v_call d_call j_call clone_size
CASSESSNSGNTIYF TGTGCCAGCAGTGAATCTTCGAACTCTGGAAACACCATATATTTT TRBV6-1 . TRBJ1-3 .
CASSLTGGIIPGANVLTF TGTGCCAGCAGCTTGACAGGGGGAATAATCCCTGGGGCCAACGTCCTGACTTTC TRBV7-9 TRBD1 TRBJ2-6 .
CASSLRSLMHTEAFF TGTGCCAGCAGCTTACGTAGTCTAATGCACACTGAAGCTTTCTTT TRBV7-2 . TRBJ1-1 .
CSVEIHSGIQETQYF TGCAGCGTTGAGATCCATAGCGGTATCCAAGAGACCCAGTACTTC TRBV29-1 . TRBJ2-5 .
CASSSGTSGSWNEQFF TGTGCCAGCAGTTCCGGGACTAGCGGGAGTTGGAATGAGCAGTTCTTC TRBV6-5 TRBD2 TRBJ2-1 .
CASRRDILYEQYF TGTGCCAGCAGGCGGGACATACTCTACGAGCAGTACTTC TRBV28 . TRBJ2-7 .
CASSTLGGLNTEAFF TGTGCCAGCAGCACCCTAGGGGGACTGAACACTGAAGCTTTCTTT TRBV7-9 . TRBJ1-1 .
CASREGQAYEQYF TGCGCCAGCAGGGAGGGACAGGCCTACGAGCAGTACTTC TRBV5-1 TRBD1 TRBJ2-7 once
CASSPPFDYNEQFF TGTGCCAGCAGCCCCCCTTTTGACTACAATGAGCAGTTCTTC TRBV27 . TRBJ2-1 .
CASSQQRYRGTDTQYF TGTGCCAGCAGCCAGCAGCGCTACAGGGGCACAGATACGCAGTATTTT TRBV7-9 . TRBJ2-3 .
CARMSGVPYGYTF TGTGCCAGGATGTCAGGGGTTCCCTATGGCTACACCTTC TRBV27 . TRBJ1-2 once
CASTSGTGTYEQYF TGTGCCAGCACTTCCGGGACAGGGACCTACGAGCAGTACTTC TRBV7-9 TRBD1 TRBJ2-7 .
CASSMARGLAKNIQYF TGTGCCAGTAGTATGGCGCGGGGGTTAGCCAAAAACATTCAGTACTTC TRBV19 TRBD2 TRBJ2-4 .
CASSSGQQYF TGTGCCAGCAGCTCCGGGCAGCAGTACTTC TRBV7-9 . TRBJ2-7 .
CASSLASFTADQPQHF TGTGCCAGCAGCTTAGCGTCTTTCACAGCAGATCAGCCCCAGCATTTT TRBV7-8 . TRBJ1-5 .
CASSPGIGMDEQYF TGTGCCAGCTCACCAGGTATAGGGATGGACGAGCAGTACTTC TRBV18 . TRBJ2-7 .
CASSALGLYNEQFF TGCGCCAGCAGCGCCCTCGGTCTCTACAATGAGCAGTTCTTC TRBV5-1 . TRBJ2-1 .
CASSRWTTGQETQYF TGTGCCAGTAGCAGATGGACGACAGGCCAAGAGACCCAGTACTTC TRBV19 . TRBJ2-5 .